Listed here are 32 T cell receptor beta chains from one sample, sequenced in a study of blood T cell repertoires in COVID-19. Generated by immunoSEQ multiplex PCR, the TCRdb table keeps only in-frame clones and is missing some. Of about 270,000 clones listed, about 90% were seen once; the top ten hold 2% to 3%. Sequencing was done on a sample of peripheral blood. These receptor sequences come from a woman aged 45-60 years with acute or convalescent COVID-19.

This clone was detected only once. The chain uses TRBV27 and TRBJ1-1; D is ambiguous. Germline V gives CDR1 MNHEY, CDR2 SMNVEV (reference sequence). The CDR3 is 14 amino acids. The V end lost 3 bases, the J end lost 3 bases, and 11 bases lay between the germline ends. CDR3 residues: CASSFSLRDTEAFF. DNA of the CDR3: TGTGCCAGCAGTTTTTCTCTCCGTGACACTGAAGCTTTCTTT.

This clone has ten or more counts. V usage is TRBV12-3 or TRBV12-4 and J usage is TRBJ1-2; TRBD1 aligns across 7 bases. This CDR3 has 12 amino acids. Losses at the gene ends were 6 bases for V and 5 bases for J; bases not matched to a gene: 3. CDR3 nucleotide sequence: TGTGCCAGCAGGAGGACAGGTTATGGCTACACCTTC. Amino acid sequence: CASRRTGYGYTF.

The chain is built from TRBV27 and TRBJ1-5; 7 positions match TRBD1. The ends lost 6 bases at V and 4 bases at J; junction bases unmatched: 12. CDR1 and CDR2 (germline): MNHEY, SMNVEV (reference sequence). The CDR3 runs to 16 residues. The CDR3 bases are TGTGCCAGCAGCCACTCCACAGGGGAGATAAATCAGCCCCAGCATTTT. Translated, it gives CASSHSTGEINQPQHF.

This clone has only a few counts. The genes are TRBV19 and TRBJ2-1; 14 positions agree with TRBD2. The CDR3 consists of 17 residues. J was trimmed by 0 bases and V by 5 bases; bases with no gene match: 3. In germline, CDR1 is LNHDA, CDR2 SQIVND (reference sequence). The CDR3, as DNA: TGTGCCAGTAGTGGCGGGACTAGCGGGAGCTCCTACAATGAGCAGTTCTTC. Protein: CASSGGTSGSSYNEQFF.

V is TRBV6-5 and J is TRBJ2-7; TRBD2 matches at 8 bases. From germline, CDR1 is MNHEY and CDR2 SVGAGI. This CDR3 is 16 amino acids long. Trimming took 0 bases from V and 0 from J; bases not matched to a gene: 4. The CDR3 DNA reads TGTGCCAGCAGTTACTCGGGCGGGGGGTTCTCCTACGAGCAGTACTTC. This gives the protein CASSYSGGGFSYEQYF.

The chain joins TRBV6-1 to TRBJ2-6; possible D gene TRBD1, 6 bases. Trimming pared 0 bases from V and 4 bases from J, leaving 13 bases between. Germline lookup yields CDR1 MNHNS and CDR2 SASEGT. The CDR3 spans 17 residues. Here the CDR3 reads CASSEAGTGSGANVLTF. The CDR3 DNA is TGTGCCAGCAGTGAAGCCGGAACAGGGTCCGGGGCCAACGTCCTGACTTTC.

The rearrangement links TRBV5-1 to TRBJ2-2; possibly TRBD1 for D (7 bases). This CDR3 is built from 16 residues. V gave up 2 bases and J gave up 1 base, with 12 bases separating them. Germline CDR1 reads SGHRS; CDR2 reads YFSETQ. DNA for the CDR3: TGCGCCAGCAGCTTCCCAGGGGGGCTGAACACCGGGGAGCTGTTTTTT. Translating it yields CASSFPGGLNTGELFF.

This clone was detected a few times. V usage is TRBV20-1 and J usage is TRBJ2-2; 7 bases fit TRBD2. Germline CDR1 and CDR2: DFQATT and SNEGSKA (reference sequence). The V segment lost 3 bases and the J segment 0 bases; nucleotides outside the gene matches: 4. The CDR3 spans 15 residues. The CDR3: CSASGLVPNTGELFF. As DNA, the CDR3 is TGCAGTGCTAGTGGACTAGTCCCGAACACCGGGGAGCTGTTTTTT.

The DNA of the CDR3 is TGTGCCACCAGTGATCGACAGGGAGCGATGTTTTTT. Translation gives CATSDRQGAMFF. V gene TRBV24-1 combines with J gene TRBJ2-2; 7 nucleotides agree with TRBD1. Germline loops: CDR1 KGHDR, CDR2 SFDVKD. Unmatched junction bases numbered 6, after V lost 3 bases and J lost 15 bases. There are 12 residues in the CDR3.

The chain recombines TRBV30 with TRBJ2-1; D is unclear. Between the trimmed V and J ends, which lost 1 base and 0 bases, there was a span of 7 bases. The CDR3 covers 14 residues. CDR1 and CDR2 from the germline V gene are GTSNPN and SVGIG (reference sequence). The CDR3 is CAWSEYYSYNEQFF. The CDR3 coding sequence is TGTGCCTGGAGTGAGTACTACTCCTACAATGAGCAGTTCTTC.

The V and J genes are TRBV15 and TRBJ2-7; maybe TRBD1 (6 bases). V lost 0 bases and J lost 7, with 10 bases in between. This CDR3 is built from 13 residues. The germline V gene encodes CDR1 LNHNV and CDR2 YYDKDF (reference sequence). The CDR3 is CATSRDPTGEQYF. CDR3 nucleotide sequence: TGTGCCACCAGCAGAGACCCCACAGGGGAGCAGTACTTC. Drawing the rest from reference TRBV15 and TRBJ2-7, the complete variable domain is DAMVIQNPRYQVTQFGKPVTLSCSQTLNHNVMYWYQQKSSQAPKLLFHYYDKDFNNEADTPDNFQSRRPNTSFCFLDIRSPGLGDTAMYLCATSRDPTGEQYFGPGTRLTVT.

This sequence joins TRBV4-2 and TRBJ1-2, with unresolved D. The CDR3 has 15 amino acids. V lost 0 bases and J 8 bases, leaving 16 bases between the germline ends. Germline V gives CDR1 LGHNA, CDR2 YNFKEQ. CDR3 sequence reads: CASSQETDIPAGYTF. DNA for the CDR3: TGTGCCAGCAGCCAAGAAACCGACATTCCGGCGGGCTACACCTTC.

This clone was seen a handful of times. J is TRBJ2-2 and V is TRBV28, with TRBD2 identical over 7 bases. V was pared by 2 bases and J by 7 bases, with 4 bases of the junction left unmatched. Germline V gene data show CDR1 as MDHEN and CDR2 as SYDVKM. The CDR3 sequence is 14 residues long. CDR3 sequence reads: CASSLGGGHGELFF. CDR3 nucleotides: TGTGCCAGCAGTTTAGGGGGGGGTCACGGGGAGCTGTTTTTT. Based on the CDR3 plus reference TRBV28 and TRBJ2-2, the full variable domain is DVKVTQSSRYLVKRTGEKVFLECVQDMDHENMFWYRQDPGLGLRLIYFSYDVKMKEKGDIPEGYSVSREKKERFSLILESASTNQTSMYLCASSLGGGHGELFFGEGSRLTVL.

This chain connects TRBV28 to TRBJ1-5; 9 bases are shared with TRBD1. CDR1 and CDR2 (germline): MDHEN, SYDVKM. Trimming cost V 4 bases and J 7 bases; bases outside gene matches: 8. The length of the CDR3 is 15 residues. The CDR3 sequence: CASSSGTGIRQPQHF. The DNA for the CDR3 is TGTGCCAGCAGTTCCGGGACAGGGATCCGGCAGCCCCAGCATTTT.

This chain links TRBV7-8 with TRBJ2-7; 12 bases match TRBD1. With 4 bases clipped from V and 4 bases from J, the junction kept 8 bases outside the gene matches. Looked up from germline, CDR1 is SGHVS and CDR2 is FQNEAQ. The CDR3 contains 16 residues. The CDR3 loop reads CASSWAPGQGAYEQYF. CDR3 coding DNA: TGTGCCAGCAGCTGGGCTCCGGGACAGGGGGCGTACGAGCAGTACTTC.

The chain is built from TRBV27 and TRBJ1-1; TRBD1 matches 9 bases. V trimming: 6 bases; J trimming: 4 bases; junction bases outside the gene matches: 12. Looked up from germline, CDR1 is MNHEY and CDR2 is SMNVEV (reference sequence). The length of the CDR3 is 16 residues. The CDR3: CASRIRGTGSATEAFF. The CDR3, as DNA: TGTGCCAGCAGGATAAGAGGGACAGGGAGTGCCACTGAAGCTTTCTTT.

The chain combines TRBV15 with TRBJ2-7; D gene uncertain. Trimming stripped 4 bases from V and 3 bases from J, with 19 bases between. The CDR3 has 16 residues. Germline lookup yields CDR1 LNHNV and CDR2 YYDKDF (reference sequence). CDR3 sequence (DNA): TGTGCCACCAGCACCCCACCCCCCCTAGGCAGCTACGAGCAGTACTTC. Translated: CATSTPPPLGSYEQYF. Combining the CDR3 with reference TRBV15 and TRBJ2-7 gives the whole variable domain DAMVIQNPRYQVTQFGKPVTLSCSQTLNHNVMYWYQQKSSQAPKLLFHYYDKDFNNEADTPDNFQSRRPNTSFCFLDIRSPGLGDTAMYLCATSTPPPLGSYEQYFGPGTRLTVT.

This rearrangement joins TRBV14 to TRBJ2-1; D remains ambiguous. Deletions cut 2 bases from V and 4 bases from J, with 6 bases between. The germline V gene encodes CDR1 SGHDN and CDR2 FVKESK. This CDR3 spans 13 amino acids. For the CDR3, the DNA is TGTGCCAGCAGCCAACAGATTTACAATGAGCAGTTCTTC. This encodes CASSQQIYNEQFF.

This sequence joins TRBV27 and TRBJ1-1; D is undetermined. The CDR3 totals 15 residues. Germline-derived CDR1 and CDR2 are MNHEY and SMNVEV (reference sequence). The V end was cut by 4 bases, the J end by 6 bases, with 18 bases between. DNA of the CDR3: TGTGCCAGCAGTTCCCCGGGGAGGGTAGGCCCTGAAGCTTTCTTT. As protein: CASSSPGRVGPEAFF.

This chain connects TRBV6-2 or TRBV6-3 to TRBJ2-7; 13 bases map to TRBD2. The V gene end was trimmed by 4 bases and the J gene end by 5 bases; junction bases not matched to a gene: 8. CDR1 is MNHEY and CDR2 is SVGEGT in the germline V gene. This CDR3 has 16 residues. The CDR3 nucleotides read TGTGCCAGCAGTTCTCCCGGGACTAGCGGGGTCAACGAGCAGTACTTC. Translated, it gives CASSSPGTSGVNEQYF.

This clone was counted between two and nine times. This chain uses TRBV27 with TRBJ2-2, with 8 bases identical to TRBD2. The length of the CDR3 is 14 residues. J was trimmed by 7 bases and V by 5 bases; bases with no gene match: 6. CDR1 and CDR2 from the germline V gene are MNHEY and SMNVEV (reference sequence). As DNA, the CDR3 is TGTGCCAGCAGTAAAAGCGGGAGAGTCGGGGAGCTGTTTTTT. Translated: CASSKSGRVGELFF.

The genes are TRBV9 and TRBJ2-1, with D maybe TRBD2 (6 bases). CDR3 length: 16 amino acids. Trimming took 4 bases from V and 0 from J, leaving 14 bases between them. Germline CDR1 SGDLS, CDR2 YYNGEE. The CDR3 sequence is CASSPAGRGSYNEQFF. CDR3 sequence (DNA): TGTGCCAGCAGCCCCGCGGGGCGGGGCTCCTACAATGAGCAGTTCTTC.

The V gene is TRBV12-3 or TRBV12-4, the J gene TRBJ1-1, with a possible D match to TRBD1 (5 bases). CDR3 size: 13 residues. The ends were cut back, 1 base at V and 4 bases at J, with 7 bases in the middle. The CDR3: CASSLGGGTEAFF. CDR3 coding DNA: TGTGCCAGCAGTTTAGGGGGGGGCACTGAAGCTTTCTTT.

The gene calls are TRBV25-1 and TRBJ1-1; TRBD1 matches 8 bases. CDR1 and CDR2 from the germline V gene are MGHDK and SYGVNS. V gave up 3 bases and J gave up 3 bases; unmatched junction bases: 9. There are 16 residues in the CDR3. The CDR3 DNA reads as TGTGCCAGCAGTGACGCCCCACAGGGGGTAGACACTGAAGCTTTCTTT. Translating gives CASSDAPQGVDTEAFF.

The chain couples TRBV9 to TRBJ1-4, with TRBD1 matching 8 bases. Germline values: CDR1 SGDLS, CDR2 YYNGEE. Trimming took 4 bases from V and 4 from J; bases not matched to a gene: 6. This CDR3 contains 15 residues. Here the CDR3 reads CASSFGQGSNEKLFF. In DNA form, the CDR3 reads TGTGCCAGCAGCTTCGGACAGGGAAGTAATGAAAAACTGTTTTTT.

The gene calls are TRBV27 and TRBJ2-1; D perhaps matches TRBD2 (7 bases). CDR3 length: 12 amino acids. V lost 10 bases and J lost 9, with 16 bases in between. Germline CDR1 reads MNHEY; CDR2 reads SMNVEV (reference sequence). The CDR3 DNA reads as TGTGCCACCGGGGGGCCCGCAGGTGAGCAGTTCTTC. Protein sequence: CATGGPAGEQFF.

This clone was counted once. In DNA form, the CDR3 reads TGTGCCAGCAGCCAAGGACATTTCGCGTCGAACACTGAAGCTTTCTTT. It codes for CASSQGHFASNTEAFF. The rearrangement uses TRBV2 and TRBJ1-1, with a tentative D call TRBD1 (5 bases). Trimming cost V 6 bases and J 1 base, with 18 bases left between them. Germline CDR1 is SNHLY and CDR2 is FYNNEI. The CDR3 covers 16 residues.

This clone appeared a few times. The V gene is TRBV5-1, the J gene TRBJ1-2; maybe TRBD1 (6 bases). CDR1 SGHRS and CDR2 YFSETQ come from the germline V gene. V was pared by 4 bases and J by 4 bases, with 20 bases between. This CDR3 contains 16 residues. Written as DNA, the CDR3 is TGCGCCAGCAGCCTCACATACGAGGGGGTCGGCTATGGCTACACCTTC. The encoded protein is CASSLTYEGVGYGYTF.

This chain connects TRBV28 to TRBJ1-1; D is uncertain. The V gene's germline CDR1 is MDHEN and CDR2 SYDVKM. V dropped 5 bases and J dropped 1 base, with 14 bases sitting between them. The CDR3 spans 15 residues. Here the CDR3 DNA reads TGTGCCAGCAGTCCGTACAGTTCTGGGAACACTGAAGCTTTCTTT. Translating it yields CASSPYSSGNTEAFF.

This chain connects TRBV19 to TRBJ2-5; 9 bases are a match to TRBD2. Trimming cost V 4 bases and J 4 bases; bases outside gene matches: 10. Per the germline V gene, CDR1 is LNHDA and CDR2 is SQIVND (reference sequence). The CDR3 totals 16 residues. The CDR3 DNA follows: TGTGCCAGTAGTAAGTTAGCGGGAGTTGTCGGAGAGACCCAGTACTTC. This encodes CASSKLAGVVGETQYF.

The chain has TRBV5-8 and TRBJ1-1; 10 bases agree with TRBD1. The CDR3 has 17 amino acids. With 4 bases clipped from V and 4 bases from J, the junction kept 13 bases outside the gene matches. Germline CDR1 SGHTS, CDR2 YDEGEE. As DNA, the CDR3 is TGTGCCAGCAGCCACCGACAGGGGGCCTGGGTCGGCACTGAAGCTTTCTTT. This sequence encodes CASSHRQGAWVGTEAFF.

This clone was counted a single time. This chain links TRBV7-8 with TRBJ1-6; 7 bases fit TRBD1. Germline V gives CDR1 SGHVS, CDR2 FQNEAQ. This CDR3 has 13 amino acids. The J segment lost 7 bases and the V segment lost 4 bases, leaving 1 base of the junction unmatched. This chain's CDR3 is CASSSQGNSPLHF. DNA for the CDR3: TGTGCCAGCAGCTCACAGGGGAATTCACCCCTCCACTTT.